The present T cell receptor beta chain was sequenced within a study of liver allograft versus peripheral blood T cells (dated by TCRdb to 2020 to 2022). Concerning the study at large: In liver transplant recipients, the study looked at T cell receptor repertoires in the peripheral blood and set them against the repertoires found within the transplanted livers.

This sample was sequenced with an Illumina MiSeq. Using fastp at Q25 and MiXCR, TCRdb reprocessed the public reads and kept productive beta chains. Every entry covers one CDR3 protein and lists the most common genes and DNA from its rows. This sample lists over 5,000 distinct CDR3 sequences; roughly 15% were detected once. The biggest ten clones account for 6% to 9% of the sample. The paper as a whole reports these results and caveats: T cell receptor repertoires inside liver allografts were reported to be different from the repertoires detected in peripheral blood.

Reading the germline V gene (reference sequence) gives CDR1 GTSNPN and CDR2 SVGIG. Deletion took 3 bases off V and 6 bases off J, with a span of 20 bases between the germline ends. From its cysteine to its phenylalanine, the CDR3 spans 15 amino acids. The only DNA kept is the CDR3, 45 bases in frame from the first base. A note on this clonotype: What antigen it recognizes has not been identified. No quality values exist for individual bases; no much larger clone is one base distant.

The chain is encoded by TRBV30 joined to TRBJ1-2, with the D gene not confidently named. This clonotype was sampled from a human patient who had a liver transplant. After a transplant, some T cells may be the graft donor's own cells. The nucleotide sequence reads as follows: TGTGCCTGGAGCCCACCGCCGGGAGTTCGGAATGGCTACACCTTC. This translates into CAWSPPPGVRNGYTF. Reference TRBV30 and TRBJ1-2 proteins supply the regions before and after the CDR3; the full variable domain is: SQTIHQWPATLVQPVGSPLSLECTVEGTSNPNLYWYRQAAGRGLQLLFYSVGIGQISSEVPQNLSASRPQDRQFILSSKKLLLSDSGFYLCAWSPPPGVRNGYTFGSGTRLTVV.